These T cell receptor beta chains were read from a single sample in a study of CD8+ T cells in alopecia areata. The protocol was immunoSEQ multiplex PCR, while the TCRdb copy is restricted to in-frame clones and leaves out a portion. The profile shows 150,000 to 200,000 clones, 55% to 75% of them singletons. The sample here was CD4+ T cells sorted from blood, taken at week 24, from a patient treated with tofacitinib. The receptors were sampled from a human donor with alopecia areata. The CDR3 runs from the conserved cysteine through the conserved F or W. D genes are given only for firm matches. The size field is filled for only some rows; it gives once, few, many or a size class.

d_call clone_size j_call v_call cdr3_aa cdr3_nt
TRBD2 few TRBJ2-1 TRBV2 CASKGSGSLRFF TGTGCCAGCAAGGGTAGCGGGAGTCTTCGGTTCTTC
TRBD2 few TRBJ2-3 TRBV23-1 CASSQSIVLAGRTDTQYF TGCGCCAGCAGTCAATCGATCGTCCTAGCGGGCCGCACAGATACGCAGTATTTT
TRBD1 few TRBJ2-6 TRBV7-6 CASSPKTGSGANVLTF TGTGCCAGCAGCCCCAAGACAGGGTCTGGGGCCAACGTCCTGACTTTC
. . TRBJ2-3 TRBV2 CASSEGWGDTQYF TGTGCCAGCAGTGAAGGTTGGGGGGATACGCAGTATTTT
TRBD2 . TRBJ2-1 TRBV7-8 CASYREVGYNEQFF TGTGCCAGCTATCGGGAGGTTGGGTACAATGAGCAGTTCTTC
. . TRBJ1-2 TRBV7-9 CASSARPYGYTF TGTGCCAGCAGCGCTAGACCGTATGGCTACACCTTC
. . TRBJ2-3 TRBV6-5 CASSPIQGSTDTQYF TGTGCCAGCAGCCCCATACAGGGAAGCACAGATACGCAGTATTTT
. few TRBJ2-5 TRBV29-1 CSVARQIQETQYF TGCAGCGTGGCGCGCCAAATACAAGAGACCCAGTACTTC
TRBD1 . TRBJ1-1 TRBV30 CFYRDRGHTEAFF TGCTTTTACCGGGACAGGGGTCACACTGAAGCTTTCTTT
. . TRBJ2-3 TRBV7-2 CASSSKSTDTQYF TGTGCCAGCAGCTCCAAAAGCACAGATACGCAGTATTTT
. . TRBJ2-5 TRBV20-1 CSASLKTQYF TGCAGTGCTAGTTTGAAGACCCAGTACTTC
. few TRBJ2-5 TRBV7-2 CASRSEETQYF TGTGCCAGCAGATCCGAAGAGACCCAGTACTTC
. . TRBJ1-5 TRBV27 CASGRGHNQPQHF TGTGCCAGCGGGCGTGGCCACAATCAGCCCCAGCATTTT
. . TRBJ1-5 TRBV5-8 CASMWPAQPQHF TGTGCCAGCATGTGGCCGGCCCAGCCCCAGCATTTT
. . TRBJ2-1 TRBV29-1 CSVGSSPEQFF TGCAGCGTTGGGTCCAGCCCCGAGCAGTTCTTC
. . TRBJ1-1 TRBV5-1 CASSLGLENTEAFF TGCGCCAGCAGCTTAGGACTGGAGAACACTGAAGCTTTCTTT
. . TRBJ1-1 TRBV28 CASSLGGNTEAFF TGTGCCAGCAGTTTAGGAGGGAACACTGAAGCTTTCTTT
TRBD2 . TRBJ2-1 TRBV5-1 CASSLSSGEYNEQFF TGCGCCAGCAGCTTGTCTAGCGGGGAGTACAATGAGCAGTTCTTC
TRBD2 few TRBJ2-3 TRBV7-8 CASSLAPSGGTDTQYF TGTGCCAGCAGCTTAGCGCCTAGCGGGGGTACAGATACGCAGTATTTT
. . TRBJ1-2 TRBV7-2 CASSLPGVNYGYTF TGTGCCAGCAGCTTACCAGGGGTGAACTATGGCTACACCTTC
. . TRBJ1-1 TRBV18 CASSPTSLNTEAFF TGTGCCAGCTCCCCGACAAGCCTGAACACTGAAGCTTTCTTT
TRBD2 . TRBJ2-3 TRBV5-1 CASSLSAGGTDTQYF TGCGCCAGCAGCTTGTCGGCGGGAGGCACAGATACGCAGTATTTT
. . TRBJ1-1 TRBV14 CASSHTTGGSTEAFF TGTGCCAGCAGCCATACCACAGGAGGAAGCACTGAAGCTTTCTTT
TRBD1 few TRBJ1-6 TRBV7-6 CASSSQGTGGTLHF TGTGCCAGCAGCTCACAGGGGACAGGGGGAACCCTCCACTTT
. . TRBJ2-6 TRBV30 CAWSALSAGVVNSGANVLTF TGTGCCTGGAGTGCCCTTTCGGCAGGGGTAGTTAACTCTGGGGCCAACGTCCTGACTTTC
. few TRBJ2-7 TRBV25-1 CASSGGPYEQYF TGTGCCAGCAGTGGAGGGCCCTACGAGCAGTACTTC
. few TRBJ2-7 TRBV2 CASSEARRGLVEQYF TGTGCCAGCAGTGAAGCCCGTCGGGGGTTGGTCGAGCAGTACTTC
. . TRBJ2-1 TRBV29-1 CSVSLYVAGSEQFF TGCAGCGTTAGTTTGTATGTGGCGGGTAGTGAGCAGTTCTTC
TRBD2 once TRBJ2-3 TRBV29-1 CSGQTSGVVADTQYF TGCAGCGGCCAGACTAGCGGGGTCGTGGCAGATACGCAGTATTTT
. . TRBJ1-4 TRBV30 CAWSEGRSEKLFF TGTGCCTGGAGTGAAGGGAGGAGCGAAAAACTGTTTTTT
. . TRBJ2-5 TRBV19 CASKGLAGADEETQYF TGTGCCAGTAAAGGGCTGGCGGGGGCCGATGAAGAGACCCAGTACTTC
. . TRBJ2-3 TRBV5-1 CASRVGTTSTDTQYF TGCGCCAGCAGGGTGGGGACAACTAGCACAGATACGCAGTATTTT
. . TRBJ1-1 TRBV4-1 CASSQEQQLNTEAFF TGCGCCAGCAGCCAAGAGCAACAGTTGAACACTGAAGCTTTCTTT
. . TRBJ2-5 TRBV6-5 CASRLALGGTQYF TGTGCCAGCAGGCTAGCCCTGGGGGGGACCCAGTACTTC
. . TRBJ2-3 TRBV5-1 CASATGGLSTDTQYF TGCGCCAGCGCAACTGGGGGCCTTAGCACAGATACGCAGTATTTT
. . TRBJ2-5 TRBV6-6 CASTHWGGDQETQYF TGTGCCAGCACCCACTGGGGAGGCGACCAAGAGACCCAGTACTTC
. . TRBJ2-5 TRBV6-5 CASSYSLYEPDETQYF TGTGCCAGCAGTTACTCCCTTTATGAGCCCGACGAGACCCAGTACTTC
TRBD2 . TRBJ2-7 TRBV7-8 CASSSTSGSSYEQYF TGTGCCAGCAGCTCGACTAGCGGGTCCTCCTACGAGCAGTACTTC
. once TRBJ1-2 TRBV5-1 CASSLGDPNYGYTF TGCGCCAGCAGCTTAGGGGACCCAAACTATGGCTACACCTTC
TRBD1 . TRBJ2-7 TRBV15 CATSRVQGAHEQYF TGTGCCACCAGCAGAGTCCAGGGGGCCCACGAGCAGTACTTC
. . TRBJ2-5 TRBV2 CASSAQETQYF TGTGCCAGCAGTGCTCAAGAGACCCAGTACTTC
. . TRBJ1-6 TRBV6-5 CATGSNSPLHF TGTGCCACCGGCTCGAATTCACCCCTCCACTTT
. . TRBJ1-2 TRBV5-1 CASSLGDGAYGYTF TGCGCCAGCAGCTTGGGCGACGGAGCCTATGGCTACACCTTC
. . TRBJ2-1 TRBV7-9 CASSSGSGFHNEQFF TGTGCCAGCAGCTCCGGTAGCGGATTTCACAATGAGCAGTTCTTC
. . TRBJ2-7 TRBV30 CAWRDSSYEQYF TGTGCCTGGAGGGATAGCTCCTACGAGCAGTACTTC
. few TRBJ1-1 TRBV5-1 CASSGQNTEAFF TGCGCCAGCAGCGGACAGAACACTGAAGCTTTCTTT
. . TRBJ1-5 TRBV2 CASSESTATQHF TGTGCCAGCAGTGAATCTACGGCAACTCAGCATTTT
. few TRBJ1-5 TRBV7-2 CASSLGPYSNQPQHF TGTGCCAGCAGCCTAGGGCCTTATAGCAATCAGCCCCAGCATTTT
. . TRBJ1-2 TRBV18 CASSPTSDSLGYGYTF TGTGCCAGCTCACCAACCTCGGACAGCCTCGGCTATGGCTACACCTTC
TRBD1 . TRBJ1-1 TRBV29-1 CSVMRDRGELGAFF TGCAGCGTCATGCGCGACAGGGGCGAGTTGGGTGCTTTCTTT
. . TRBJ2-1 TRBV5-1 CASSLDGVGTEQFF TGCGCCAGCAGCTTGGACGGTGTCGGTACTGAGCAGTTCTTC
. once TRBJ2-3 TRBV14 CASSQFEGSDTQYF TGTGCCAGCAGCCAATTTGAGGGGTCAGATACGCAGTATTTT
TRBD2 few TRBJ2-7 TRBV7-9 CASSLRGSGLVTSEQYF TGTGCCAGCAGCTTAAGGGGGTCGGGACTAGTTACGTCCGAGCAGTACTTC
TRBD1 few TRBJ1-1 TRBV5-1 CASSSQTGGTEAFF TGCGCCAGCAGCTCGCAGACAGGGGGGACTGAAGCTTTCTTT
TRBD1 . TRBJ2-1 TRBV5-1 CASRPGQDGLDEQFF TGCGCCAGCAGACCTGGACAGGACGGTTTGGATGAGCAGTTCTTC
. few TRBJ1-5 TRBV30 CAWSVSGGPQHF TGTGCCTGGAGTGTATCCGGGGGGCCCCAGCATTTT